Listed here is a single T cell receptor beta chain. The junction and the germline gene differ at one end; a read error may be behind it. This record comes from a study of blood T cell repertoires in COVID-19. Assay used: immunoSEQ multiplex PCR; TCRdb lists only in-frame clones, some missing. The table includes some 240,000 clones, more than 75% detected once. In germline, CDR1 is LNHDA, CDR2 SQIVND (reference sequence). The CDR3 consists of 11 residues. The receptor's source is a human donor in a cohort sampled during active COVID-19. Sample: peripheral blood. The gene calls are TRBV19 and TRBJ1-1; a possible D gene is TRBD1 (6 bases). The CDR3 protein is CATTAGAARSF. The DNA for the CDR3 is TGTGCCACCACGGCGGGGGCCGCACGAAGCTTT.